This T cell receptor (beta chain) was documented in a study of control samples from healthy donors and cancer patients. Measured with immunoSEQ multiplex PCR; TCRdb has only the in-frame clones, and not every one. Here the sample spans 390,000 or so clones, 90% being singletons. The CDR3 has 15 amino acids. CDR1 is SQVTM and CDR2 is ANQGSEA in the germline V gene. Losses at the gene ends were 6 bases for V and 1 base for J; bases not matched to a gene: 10. The chain joins TRBV29-1 to TRBJ1-1, with TRBD1 matching over 8 bases. This sequence originates from a man between 40 and 49 years old with head and neck cancer. Sequenced: PBMCs. The CDR3 loop reads CSVGSGTGGNTEAFF. CDR3 nucleotide sequence: TGCAGCGTGGGTTCAGGGACAGGTGGGAACACTGAAGCTTTCTTT. Combining the CDR3 with reference TRBV29-1 and TRBJ1-1 gives the whole variable domain SAVISQKPSRDICQRGTSLTIQCQVDSQVTMMFWYRQQPGQSLTLIATANQGSEATYESGFVIDKFPISRPNLTFSTLTVSNMSPEDSSIYLCSVGSGTGGNTEAFFGQGTRLTVV.